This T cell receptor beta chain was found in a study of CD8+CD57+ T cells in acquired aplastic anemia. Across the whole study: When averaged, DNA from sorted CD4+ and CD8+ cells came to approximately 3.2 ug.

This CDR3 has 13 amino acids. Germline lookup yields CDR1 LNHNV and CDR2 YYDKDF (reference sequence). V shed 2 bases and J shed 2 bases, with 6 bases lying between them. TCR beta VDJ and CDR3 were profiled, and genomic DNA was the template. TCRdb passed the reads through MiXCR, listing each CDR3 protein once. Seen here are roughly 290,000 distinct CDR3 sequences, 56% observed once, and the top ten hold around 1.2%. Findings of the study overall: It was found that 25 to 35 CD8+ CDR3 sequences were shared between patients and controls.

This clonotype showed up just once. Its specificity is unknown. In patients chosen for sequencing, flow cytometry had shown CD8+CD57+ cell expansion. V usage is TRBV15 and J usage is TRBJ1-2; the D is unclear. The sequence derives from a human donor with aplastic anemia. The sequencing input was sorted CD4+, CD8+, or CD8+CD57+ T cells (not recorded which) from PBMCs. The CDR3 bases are TGTGCCACCAGCAGAACAGTGAACTATGGCTACACCTTC. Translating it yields CATSRTVNYGYTF. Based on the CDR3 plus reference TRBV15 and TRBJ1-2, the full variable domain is DAMVIQNPRYQVTQFGKPVTLSCSQTLNHNVMYWYQQKSSQAPKLLFHYYDKDFNNEADTPDNFQSRRPNTSFCFLDIRSPGLGDTAMYLCATSRTVNYGYTFGSGTRLTVV.